The 22 T cell receptor beta chains below all came from one sample that was sequenced in a study of blood T cell repertoires in COVID-19. Method: immunoSEQ multiplex PCR; TCRdb's copy keeps in-frame clones and lacks some. The sample has roughly 280,000 clones, 85% to 90% seen once; the top ten hold about 3.5%. The specimen sequenced was peripheral blood. These receptors were obtained from a man between 18 and 29 years old with active or convalescent COVID-19.

The genes are TRBV7-2 and TRBJ1-2; 11 bases align to TRBD1. With V trimmed by 4 bases and J by 5 bases, 3 bases remained unmatched. The CDR3 totals 14 residues. CDR1 is SGHTA and CDR2 is FQGNSA in the germline V gene. The CDR3 protein is CASSSDRGPYGYTF. CDR3 in DNA: TGTGCCAGCAGCTCGGACAGGGGGCCGTATGGCTACACCTTC.

The gene calls are TRBV28 and TRBJ1-4, with TRBD1 identical over 7 bases. The CDR3 spans 17 residues. The germline V gene has CDR1 MDHEN and CDR2 SYDVKM. J lost 0 bases, V lost 6 bases, and 10 bases had no gene match. The DNA for the CDR3 is TGTGCCAGCAGGCCCGACAGGGTGGGTTCAACTAATGAAAAACTGTTTTTT. It translates to CASRPDRVGSTNEKLFF.

This clone is a singleton in its sample. V gene TRBV16 combines with J gene TRBJ2-3; 10 nucleotides agree with TRBD2. Germline V gives CDR1 KGHSY, CDR2 FQNENV. The CDR3 is 15 amino acids. The V segment lost 6 bases and the J segment 5 bases; nucleotides outside the gene matches: 8. The CDR3 DNA sequence: TGTGCCAGCAGGCGAAGCGGGGGGGCACAAGATACGCAGTATTTT. Translated, it gives CASRRSGGAQDTQYF.

The rearrangement links TRBV24-1 to TRBJ2-5; D may be TRBD2 (5 bases). The CDR3 loop spans 14 amino acids. Trimming took 2 bases from V and 7 from J, leaving 13 bases between them. Germline CDR1 reads KGHDR; CDR2 reads SFDVKD. CDR3 DNA: TGTGCCACCAGTGATTCCGGGAAATCGGGGACCCAGTACTTC. Amino acid sequence: CATSDSGKSGTQYF.

This clone appeared once. This chain uses TRBV19 with TRBJ2-1; 8 nucleotides line up with TRBD1. The CDR3 is 13 amino acids. The ends lost 7 bases at V and 10 bases at J; junction bases unmatched: 9. The germline CDR1 and CDR2 sequences are LNHDA and SQIVND (reference sequence). The CDR3 nucleotides read TGTGCCAGTACCGCTCTGACAGGGGACGAGCAGTTCTTC. This codes for CASTALTGDEQFF.

The rearrangement links TRBV30 to TRBJ2-7; no reliable D call. Trimming removed 2 bases at V and 3 bases at J, with 14 bases between. Germline-derived CDR1 and CDR2 are GTSNPN and SVGIG (reference sequence). The CDR3 length is 14 residues. CDR3 sequence reads: CAWSPLGPLYEQYF. CDR3 DNA sequence: TGTGCCTGGAGTCCCCTCGGTCCCCTCTACGAGCAGTACTTC.

The chain employs TRBV7-9 and TRBJ1-1; a possible D gene is TRBD1 (5 bases). Germline V gene sequence: CDR1 SEHNR, CDR2 FQNEAQ (reference sequence). CDR3 length: 16 amino acids. The V end was cut by 2 bases, the J end by 7 bases, with 20 bases between. The CDR3 loop is CASSLNRLWGGDEAFF. The CDR3 DNA reads TGTGCCAGCAGCTTAAACAGGCTGTGGGGCGGAGATGAAGCTTTCTTT.

V is TRBV4-1 and J is TRBJ2-5; no clear D gene. The V gene's germline CDR1 is MGHRA and CDR2 YSYEKL. CDR3 length: 13 amino acids. The ends were cut back, 4 bases at V and 1 base at J, with 7 bases in the middle. For the CDR3, the DNA is TGCGCCAGCAGCCTACGAGGCCAAGAGACCCAGTACTTC. Translating it yields CASSLRGQETQYF.

V is TRBV12-5 and J is TRBJ1-6; possibly TRBD1 for D (5 bases). The CDR3 has 14 amino acids. Deletions cut 2 bases from V and 10 bases from J, with 12 bases between. Germline V gene sequence: CDR1 LGHNT, CDR2 FRNRAP. The CDR3, as DNA: TGTGCTAGTGGTTTGTCTGGGGCTGCGTCACCCCTCCACTTT. This codes for CASGLSGAASPLHF. Drawing the rest from reference TRBV12-5 and TRBJ1-6, the complete variable domain is DARVTQTPRHKVTEMGQEVTMRCQPILGHNTVFWYRQTMMQGLELLAYFRNRAPLDDSGMPKDRFSAEMPDATLATLKIQPSEPRDSAVYFCASGLSGAASPLHFGNGTRLTVT.

This sequence joins TRBV9 and TRBJ2-7; TRBD2 agrees at 11 bases. The CDR3 is 15 amino acids. Unmatched junction bases numbered 0, after V lost 0 bases and J lost 1 base. Germline V CDR1 and CDR2: SGDLS, YYNGEE. The CDR3 loop reads CASSVGLAGSYEQYF. CDR3 nucleotides: TGTGCCAGCAGCGTAGGACTAGCGGGATCCTACGAGCAGTACTTC.

This clone has a handful of counts. The rearrangement joins TRBV6-5 to TRBJ1-5; 7 bases line up with TRBD1. Germline CDR1 MNHEY, CDR2 SVGAGI. The ends lost 8 bases at V and 7 bases at J; junction bases unmatched: 8. This CDR3 has 13 amino acids. The CDR3: CASETGEKQPQHF. The CDR3 DNA reads TGTGCCAGCGAAACAGGGGAGAAACAGCCCCAGCATTTT.

This sequence joins TRBV10-3 and TRBJ2-2; 11 nucleotides match TRBD1. Losses at the gene ends were 2 bases for V and 4 bases for J; bases not matched to a gene: 3. Germline CDR1 ENHRY, CDR2 SYGVKD. CDR3 length equals 16 residues. The CDR3 region has the DNA TGTGCCATCAGTGAGGGACAGGGGGCTTCCACCGGGGAGCTGTTTTTT. Its translation: CAISEGQGASTGELFF.

The chain carries TRBV11-1 and TRBJ1-1, with D hard to call. The ends were cut back, 1 base at V and 0 bases at J, with 3 bases in the middle. The CDR3 is made up of 13 amino acids. CDR1 and CDR2 (germline): SGHAT, FQDESV (reference sequence). The CDR3 is CASSLGLNTEAFF. In nucleotides, the CDR3 is TGTGCCAGCAGCTTAGGGCTGAACACTGAAGCTTTCTTT.

V is TRBV9 and J is TRBJ1-2; D gene uncertain. The V and J ends lost 0 bases and 1 base respectively, with 10 bases between them. The CDR3 has 15 amino acids. The V gene's germline CDR1 is SGDLS and CDR2 YYNGEE. The CDR3 DNA is TGTGCCAGCAGCGTAGAGGGAGGCCTTAACTATGGCTACACCTTC. This codes for CASSVEGGLNYGYTF.

V and J are TRBV3-1 (or the pseudogene TRBV3-2) and TRBJ1-5; no definite D call. The germline V gene has CDR1 LGHDT and CDR2 YNNKEL (reference sequence). The CDR3 extends over 16 amino acids. V lost 0 bases, J lost 4 bases, and 13 bases lay in between. The chain's CDR3 is CASSQDLPQRNQPQHF. DNA for the CDR3: TGTGCCAGCAGCCAAGATCTACCACAGAGAAATCAGCCCCAGCATTTT.

The rearrangement joins TRBV6-1 to TRBJ2-3; D is perhaps TRBD1 (6 bases). V lost 1 base and J 0 bases, leaving 8 bases between the germline ends. This CDR3 is built from 15 residues. CDR1 and CDR2 from the germline V gene are MNHNS and SASEGT. The CDR3 region has the DNA TGTGCCAGCAGTGAAGACAGGGTCAGCACAGATACGCAGTATTTT. This sequence encodes CASSEDRVSTDTQYF.

This chain links TRBV7-9 with TRBJ1-2, with a tentative D call TRBD1 (6 bases). The V and J ends lost 1 base and 4 bases respectively, with 10 bases between them. Per germline, CDR1 SEHNR and CDR2 FQNEAQ (reference sequence). The CDR3 totals 14 residues. CDR3 bases: TGTGCCAGCAGCTTAGGGGGGCTCGGCTATGGCTACACCTTC. It is translated as CASSLGGLGYGYTF.

This clone has more than one count but fewer than ten. The chain joins TRBV6-5 to TRBJ1-2, with 7 bases lining up with TRBD1. Germline CDR1 MNHEY, CDR2 SVGAGI. The CDR3 loop spans 15 amino acids. Trimming cost V 6 bases and J 4 bases; bases outside gene matches: 11. The CDR3 nucleotides are TGTGCCAGCAGCGTATCCGGGACAGAGTCCTATGGCTACACCTTC. Translation gives CASSVSGTESYGYTF.

V usage is TRBV27 and J usage is TRBJ1-4; 7 nucleotides line up with TRBD1. The V gene end was trimmed by 5 bases and the J gene end by 4 bases; junction bases not matched to a gene: 10. Germline loops: CDR1 MNHEY, CDR2 SMNVEV (reference sequence). CDR3 length: 16 residues. CDR3 amino acids: CASSPDPTGINEKLFF. Here the CDR3 DNA reads TGTGCCAGCAGTCCCGACCCGACAGGGATTAATGAAAAACTGTTTTTT.

In nucleotides, the CDR3 is TGTGCCAGTAGTACTTACTACGAGCAGTACTTC. Translating gives CASSTYYEQYF. V is TRBV19 and J is TRBJ2-7; D remains ambiguous. The germline V gene encodes CDR1 LNHDA and CDR2 SQIVND (reference sequence). The CDR3 runs 11 residues. V was cut by 4 bases and J by 3 bases, with 4 bases left in between.

This clone was seen a few times. This chain uses TRBV2 with TRBJ1-1, with D perhaps matching TRBD1 (6 bases). Trimming cost V 8 bases and J 4 bases, with 20 bases left between them. CDR1 and CDR2 (germline): SNHLY, FYNNEI. The CDR3 sequence is 15 residues long. CDR3 nucleotides: TGTGCCAGCGAGACGGACAGTACCTTTGTCACTGAAGCTTTCTTT. This codes for CASETDSTFVTEAFF.

This clone has a handful of counts. This chain connects TRBV5-1 to TRBJ1-6; 9 bases line up with TRBD1. Germline V lookup: CDR1 SGHRS, CDR2 YFSETQ. Unmatched junction bases numbered 6, after V lost 4 bases and J lost 7 bases. The CDR3 runs to 15 residues. The DNA of the CDR3 is TGCGCCAGCAGCCCTGGGGACAGGGAGAATTCACCCCTCCACTTT. It codes for CASSPGDRENSPLHF.